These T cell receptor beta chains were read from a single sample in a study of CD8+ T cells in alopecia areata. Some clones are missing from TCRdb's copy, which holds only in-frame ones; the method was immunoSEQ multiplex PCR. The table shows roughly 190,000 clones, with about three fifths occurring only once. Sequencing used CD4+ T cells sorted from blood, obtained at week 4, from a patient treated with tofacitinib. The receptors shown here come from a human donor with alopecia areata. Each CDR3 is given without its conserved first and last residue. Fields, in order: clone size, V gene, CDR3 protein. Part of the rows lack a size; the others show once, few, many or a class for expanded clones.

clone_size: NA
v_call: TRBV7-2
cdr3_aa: ASSPGGQGRGIQY

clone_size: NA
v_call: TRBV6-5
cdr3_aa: ASSYGAKNIQY

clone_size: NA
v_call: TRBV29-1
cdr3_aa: SVVRKVGETQY

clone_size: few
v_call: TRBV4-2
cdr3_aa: ASSQSRSSYEQY

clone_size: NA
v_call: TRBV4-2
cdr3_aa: ASSQALSGGTQETQY

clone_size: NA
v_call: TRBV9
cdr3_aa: ASSVGALSPLH

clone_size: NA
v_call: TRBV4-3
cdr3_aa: ASSQQTGSNEKLF

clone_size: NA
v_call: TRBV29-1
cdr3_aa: SVARRLAGMHEQY

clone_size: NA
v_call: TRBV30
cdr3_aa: AWSPRTGGWTGELF

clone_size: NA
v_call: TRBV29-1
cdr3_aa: SVERGITDTQY

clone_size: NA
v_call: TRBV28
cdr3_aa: ASIPWGRVAGEQY

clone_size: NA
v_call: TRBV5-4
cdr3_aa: ASSPGLNTEAF

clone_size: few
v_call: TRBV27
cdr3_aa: ASSLWGQRTDTQY

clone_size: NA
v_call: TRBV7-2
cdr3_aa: ASSGTGNRPTDTQY

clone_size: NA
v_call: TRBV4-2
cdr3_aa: ASSQERRDSPLH

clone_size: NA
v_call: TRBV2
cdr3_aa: ASIEGGDQPQH

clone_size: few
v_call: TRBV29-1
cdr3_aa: SVGGTGPPYEQY

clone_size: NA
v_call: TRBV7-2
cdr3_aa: ASSLGMDTQY

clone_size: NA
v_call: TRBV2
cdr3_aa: ASSRGLGNQPQH

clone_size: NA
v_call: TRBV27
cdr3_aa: ASSLRHDLTRGEKLF

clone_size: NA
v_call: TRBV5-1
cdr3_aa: ASSSFGQGVSTDTQY

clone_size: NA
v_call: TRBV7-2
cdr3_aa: ASSRGQLSIDFPYEQY

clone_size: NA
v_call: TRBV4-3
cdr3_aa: ASSQERVTANIQY

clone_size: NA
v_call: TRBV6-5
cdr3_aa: ASRKQGSRHDEQY

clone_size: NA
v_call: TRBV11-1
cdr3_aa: ASSLLGTPLAKNIQY

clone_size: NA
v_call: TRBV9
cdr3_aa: ASSVSQGHYGYT

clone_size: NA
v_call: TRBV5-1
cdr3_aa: ASSLAVRDREETQY

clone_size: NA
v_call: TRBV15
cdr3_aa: ATSSSDYGYT

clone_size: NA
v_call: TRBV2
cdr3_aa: ASSGGNSPLH

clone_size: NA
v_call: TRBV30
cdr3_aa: AWSVGASTNEKLF

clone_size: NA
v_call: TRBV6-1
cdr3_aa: ASSVRTGGNQPQH

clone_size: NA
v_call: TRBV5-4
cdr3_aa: ASSGAGGADIQY

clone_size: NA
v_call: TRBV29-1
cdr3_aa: SVQVTVSYGYT

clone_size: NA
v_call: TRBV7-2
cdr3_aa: ASSPQGGPFEYGYT

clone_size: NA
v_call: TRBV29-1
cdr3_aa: SVGQAPTYNEQF

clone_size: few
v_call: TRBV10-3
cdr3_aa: AISDRGLSNQPQH

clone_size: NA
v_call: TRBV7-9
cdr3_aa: ASRRASSSPLH

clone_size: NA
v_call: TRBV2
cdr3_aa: ASTGRVDTEAF

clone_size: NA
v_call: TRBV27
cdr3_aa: ASSFVYGQPQH

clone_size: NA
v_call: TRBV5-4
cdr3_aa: ASSPGAGGFGELF

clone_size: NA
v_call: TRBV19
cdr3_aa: ASRRSNYGYT

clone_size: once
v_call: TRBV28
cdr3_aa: ASVTRSEQY

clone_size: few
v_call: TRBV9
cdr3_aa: ASSVGQGDTEAF

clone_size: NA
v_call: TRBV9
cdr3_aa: ASSVEDRIQY

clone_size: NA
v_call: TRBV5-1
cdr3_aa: ASSLAGDTFYNEQF

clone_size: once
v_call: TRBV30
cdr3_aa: AWSILGGASGNTIY

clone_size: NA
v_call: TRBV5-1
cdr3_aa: ASGLAGVAYTQY

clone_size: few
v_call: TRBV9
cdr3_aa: ASSARQDQETQY